These 26 T cell receptor beta chains were sequenced from one sample in a study of molecular identifiers for immune sequencing clone quantification. TCRdb used MiXCR to reprocess the PCR reads, holding one entry per CDR3 protein. The sample consists of around 300,000 distinct CDR3 sequences, 24% of them appearing once. Sequencing was carried out using naive CD8+ T cells from blood, with Jurkat cell RNA spiked in. Subset here: FACS-sorted CD8+CD4-CCR7+CD45RA+ naive T cells. These TCRs come from a human donor in good health. Some libraries in this study had Jurkat cell RNA spiked in.

The rearrangement joins TRBV2 to TRBJ1-1; 7 bases are shared with TRBD1. The germline gives CDR1 SNHLY, CDR2 FYNNEI. V lost 7 bases, J lost 5 bases, and 16 bases stayed unmatched. The CDR3 is 16 residues long. In DNA form, the CDR3 reads TGTGCCAGCAAAGCGAAACCGGGACAGCAGTCTACTGAAGCTTTCTTT. Its protein product is CASKAKPGQQSTEAFF. The whole variable domain, remainder taken from reference TRBV2 and TRBJ1-1, is EPEVTQTPSHQVTQMGQEVILRCVPISNHLYFYWYRQILGQKVEFLVSFYNNEISEKSEIFDDQFSVERPDGSNFTLKIRSTKLEDSAMYFCASKAKPGQQSTEAFFGQGTRLTVV.

This clonotype was detected many times. V gene TRBV6-5 combines with J gene TRBJ2-5; D not certain. The germline V and J ends were trimmed by 0 bases and 3 bases, with 8 bases remaining between them. Per germline, CDR1 MNHEY and CDR2 SVGAGI. This CDR3 is 14 amino acids long. CDR3 region: CASSYSGPEETQYF. The CDR3 region has the DNA TGTGCCAGCAGTTACTCTGGGCCGGAAGAGACCCAGTACTTC.

The chain employs TRBV7-2 and TRBJ2-7; 13 bases match TRBD2. Per the germline V gene, CDR1 is SGHTA and CDR2 is FQGNSA. This CDR3 has 17 amino acids. V shed 5 bases and J 3 bases; nucleotides not matched to a gene: 10. The CDR3 nucleotides are TGTGCCAGCAGCCCCGGACTAGCGGGAGTAAAACACTACGAGCAGTACTTC. Residues: CASSPGLAGVKHYEQYF.

This clonotype appeared a few times. The chain uses TRBV7-9 and TRBJ2-2; TRBD2 matches at 9 bases. Trimming removed 5 bases from V and 6 bases from J; junction bases left unmatched: 16. The CDR3 is 18 residues long. Germline loops: CDR1 SEHNR, CDR2 FQNEAQ (reference sequence). This CDR3 is CASSGGGLAYPAAGELFF. CDR3 nucleotides: TGTGCCAGCAGCGGGGGAGGACTAGCGTATCCCGCCGCCGGGGAGCTGTTTTTT.

The chain has TRBV6-1 and TRBJ1-1, with D possibly being TRBD1 (5 bases). Germline-derived CDR1 and CDR2 are MNHNS and SASEGT. Between the trimmed V and J ends, which lost 7 bases and 5 bases, there was a span of 14 bases. The length of the CDR3 is 13 residues. CDR3 coding DNA: TGTGCCAGCACTAGGGCAGGGTGGACTGAAGCTTTCTTT. Residues: CASTRAGWTEAFF.

In its sample, this clonotype was seen many times. The chain carries TRBV9 and TRBJ2-3; 8 bases are a match to TRBD2. This CDR3 is built from 16 residues. V lost 0 bases to trimming and J lost 3 bases; unmatched junction nucleotides: 6. From germline, CDR1 is SGDLS and CDR2 YYNGEE. CDR3 residues: CASSVAGRALTDTQYF. The CDR3 DNA sequence: TGTGCCAGCAGCGTAGCCGGGAGGGCATTGACAGATACGCAGTATTTT.

The V call is TRBV14, the J call TRBJ1-3, with D unclear. The CDR3 is 14 residues long. The V end was cut by 4 bases, the J end by 1 base, with 8 bases between. The germline V gene encodes CDR1 SGHDN and CDR2 FVKESK. CDR3 residues: CASSPTISGNTIYF. In DNA form, the CDR3 reads TGTGCCAGCAGCCCCACTATATCTGGAAACACCATATATTTT.

This clonotype has more than one count but fewer than ten. The rearrangement joins TRBV27 to TRBJ2-3, with 10 bases aligning to TRBD2. V lost 5 bases and J lost 5; bases outside the gene matches: 7. CDR1 and CDR2 (germline): MNHEY, SMNVEV (reference sequence). The CDR3 has 15 residues. CDR3 in amino acids: CASSLGASGRDTQYF. CDR3 coding DNA: TGTGCCAGCAGTCTAGGGGCTAGCGGGAGAGATACGCAGTATTTT.

There are a few counts of this clonotype. J is TRBJ2-7 and V is TRBV20-1; D assignment may be TRBD1 or TRBD2 (6 bases each). This CDR3 comprises 14 residues. Germline assignment: CDR1 DFQATT and CDR2 SNEGSKA (reference sequence). V was cut by 8 bases and J by 2 bases, with 19 bases left in between. CDR3 coding DNA: TGCAGTCCGAGGGGGGTAGGGGCGACCTACGAGCAGTACTTC. This gives the protein CSPRGVGATYEQYF.

This clonotype was counted once. The rearrangement joins TRBV4-3 to TRBJ2-3; 8 nucleotides line up with TRBD1. Looked up from germline, CDR1 is LGHNA and CDR2 is YSLEER. This CDR3 comprises 14 residues. The CDR3 region is CTGARDRNTDTQYF. The CDR3 region has the DNA TGCACCGGGGCCCGGGACAGGAACACAGATACGCAGTATTTT.

This rearrangement joins TRBV6-2 or TRBV6-3 to TRBJ2-7; D perhaps matches TRBD2 (5 bases). Germline V lookup: CDR1 MNHEY, CDR2 SVGEGT. This CDR3 is built from 14 residues. V lost 2 bases, J lost 2 bases, and 10 bases lay in between. The chain's CDR3 is CASSYRSGTYEQYF. The CDR3 DNA is TGTGCCAGCAGTTACAGGAGCGGAACCTACGAGCAGTACTTC.

The rearrangement links TRBV28 to TRBJ2-7, with 9 bases identical to TRBD1. The trim removed 3 bases at V and 3 bases at J, leaving 9 bases unmatched. The CDR3 is 16 residues long. Germline V CDR1 and CDR2: MDHEN, SYDVKM. The DNA of the CDR3 is TGTGCCAGCAGTTTCGTCCCGGGACAGGGAGGCTACGAGCAGTACTTC. Amino acids: CASSFVPGQGGYEQYF.

This chain connects TRBV20-1 to TRBJ2-3; D is tentatively TRBD1 or TRBD2 (6 bases each). V was pared by 4 bases and J by 3 bases, with 17 bases between. The CDR3 consists of 15 residues. CDR1 is DFQATT and CDR2 is SNEGSKA in the germline V gene (reference sequence). CDR3: CSAKENGGRTDTQYF. CDR3 in DNA: TGCAGTGCTAAAGAGAATGGGGGGCGGACAGATACGCAGTATTTT.

The J gene is TRBJ2-1, the V gene TRBV9; 7 bases align to TRBD2. Germline V CDR1 and CDR2: SGDLS, YYNGEE. V dropped 0 bases and J dropped 5; count of bases not matched to a gene: 5. The CDR3 length is 15 residues. CDR3 region: CASSVGGRSDNEQFF. Here the CDR3 DNA reads TGTGCCAGCAGCGTAGGCGGGAGAAGCGACAATGAGCAGTTCTTC. The full variable domain, in which reference TRBV9 and TRBJ2-1 provide the parts outside the CDR3, is DSGVTQTPKHLITATGQRVTLRCSPRSGDLSVYWYQQSLDQGLQFLIQYYNGEERAKGNILERFSAQQFPDLHSELNLSSLELGDSALYFCASSVGGRSDNEQFFGPGTRLTVL.

CDR3 coding DNA: TGTGCCAGCAGCCATTTAAACCGGGACAGGGGGTTCCAAGAGACCCAGTACTTC. The encoded protein is CASSHLNRDRGFQETQYF. J is TRBJ2-5 and V is TRBV11-2; 11 bases are a match to TRBD1. Trimming removed 5 bases from V and 1 base from J; junction bases left unmatched: 12. The CDR3 totals 18 residues. Looked up from germline, CDR1 is SGHAT and CDR2 is FQNNGV.

This clonotype was picked up a small number of times. The chain uses TRBV20-1 and TRBJ2-6; D may be TRBD1 or TRBD2 (5 bases each). This CDR3 comprises 18 residues. Germline assignment: CDR1 DFQATT and CDR2 SNEGSKA (reference sequence). The V end was cut by 2 bases, the J end by 1 base, with 18 bases between. The CDR3 DNA reads TGCAGTGCTAGATTCCCCGGGACGGACGCATCTGGGGCCAACGTCCTGACTTTC. Protein product: CSARFPGTDASGANVLTF.

This clonotype was recorded once. Relative to the germline gene, one junction end is altered; a read error may explain this. This sequence joins TRBV5-1 and TRBJ2-1; TRBD2 aligns across 10 bases. The CDR3 contains 15 residues. The germline gives CDR1 SGHRS, CDR2 YFSETQ. In DNA, the CDR3 is TGCGCCAGCAGCCCCCCGAGCGGGGGGGCCTATGAGCGGTTCTTC. Translated: CASSPPSGGAYERFF.

This clonotype was observed at least ten times. The genes are TRBV6-2 or TRBV6-3 and TRBJ2-7; the match to TRBD2 covers 9 bases. This CDR3 spans 13 amino acids. The germline V gene has CDR1 MNHEY and CDR2 SVGEGT. V lost 6 bases to trimming and J lost 7 bases; unmatched junction nucleotides: 7. The CDR3 protein is CASSPGLAEEQYF. CDR3 coding DNA: TGTGCCAGCAGCCCGGGACTAGCCGAGGAGCAGTACTTC.

This clonotype was seen only a few times. This sequence joins TRBV20-1 and TRBJ1-1, with D hard to call. CDR3 length equals 13 residues. The V and J ends lost 0 bases and 8 bases respectively, with 13 bases between them. CDR1 and CDR2 from the germline V gene are DFQATT and SNEGSKA (reference sequence). The chain's CDR3 is CSARDTTRPEAFF. CDR3 nucleotide sequence: TGCAGTGCTAGAGATACGACGCGGCCCGAAGCTTTCTTT.

This clonotype has at least ten counts. The chain couples TRBV12-3 or TRBV12-4 to TRBJ1-2; D perhaps matches TRBD1 (6 bases). This CDR3 region has 12 residues. V lost 5 bases, J lost 6 bases, and 10 bases lay in between. The CDR3 protein is CASSQGSHGYTF. For the CDR3, the DNA is TGTGCCAGCAGTCAGGGGTCCCATGGCTACACCTTC.

This clonotype has ten or more counts. This sequence joins TRBV28 and TRBJ2-3; TRBD2 matches at 14 bases. The CDR3 extends over 17 amino acids. With 4 bases clipped from V and 6 bases from J, the junction kept 9 bases outside the gene matches. Germline V gene lookup returns CDR1 MDHEN and CDR2 SYDVKM. In DNA form, the CDR3 reads TGTGCCAGCAGTTCCCGGACGGGACTAGCGGGAGCGGATACGCAGTATTTT. Protein: CASSSRTGLAGADTQYF.

In regard to this clonotype: Just one base apart from a much larger clone, this may be a read error. The chain couples TRBV5-1 to TRBJ2-5; no clear D. V dropped 5 bases and J dropped 6 bases, with 5 bases sitting between them. The germline gives CDR1 SGHRS, CDR2 YFSETQ. The CDR3 spans 10 residues. In DNA form, the CDR3 reads TGCGCCAGCAGTGGGAAGACCCAGTACTTC. Its protein is CASSGKTQYF.

This clonotype was seen at least ten times. The V and J genes are TRBV28 and TRBJ2-5, with 8 bases lining up with TRBD1. Trimming cost V 5 bases and J 6 bases; bases outside gene matches: 11. The CDR3 totals 15 residues. Germline CDR1 and CDR2: MDHEN and SYDVKM. The CDR3 DNA is TGTGCCAGCAGTAGCGGACAGGGCATCCCCAAGACCCAGTACTTC. Translated, it gives CASSSGQGIPKTQYF. Based on the CDR3 plus reference TRBV28 and TRBJ2-5, the full variable domain is DVKVTQSSRYLVKRTGEKVFLECVQDMDHENMFWYRQDPGLGLRLIYFSYDVKMKEKGDIPEGYSVSREKKERFSLILESASTNQTSMYLCASSSGQGIPKTQYFGPGTRLLVL.

About this clonotype: This may stem from a read error, because a much larger clone lies one nucleotide away. V gene TRBV29-1 combines with J gene TRBJ1-1; D not certain. CDR1 is SQVTM, CDR2 ANQGSEA, per germline. This CDR3 contains 11 residues. The CDR3 region is CSVLRNTEAVF. Here the CDR3 DNA reads TGCAGCGTTCTACGGAACACTGAAGCTGTCTTT.

As to this clonotype: A much more abundant neighbour one base away suggests this may be a read error. The rearrangement uses TRBV12-3 or TRBV12-4 and TRBJ1-3, with 7 bases lining up with TRBD1. The CDR3 contains 16 residues. The CDR3 protein is CANSFPTGSSGNTIYF. In DNA form, the CDR3 reads TGTGCCAACAGTTTCCCGACAGGGAGCTCTGGAAACACCATATATTTT.

The chain couples TRBV28 to TRBJ2-1; 11 bases align to TRBD1. CDR1 and CDR2 from the germline V gene are MDHEN and SYDVKM. The CDR3 has 19 residues. The J segment lost 10 bases and the V segment lost 6 bases, leaving 23 bases of the junction unmatched. The CDR3 is CASSLHLSPTGQGVWEQFF. The CDR3 bases are TGTGCCAGCAGCCTACACCTTTCACCGACGGGACAGGGGGTTTGGGAGCAGTTCTTC.